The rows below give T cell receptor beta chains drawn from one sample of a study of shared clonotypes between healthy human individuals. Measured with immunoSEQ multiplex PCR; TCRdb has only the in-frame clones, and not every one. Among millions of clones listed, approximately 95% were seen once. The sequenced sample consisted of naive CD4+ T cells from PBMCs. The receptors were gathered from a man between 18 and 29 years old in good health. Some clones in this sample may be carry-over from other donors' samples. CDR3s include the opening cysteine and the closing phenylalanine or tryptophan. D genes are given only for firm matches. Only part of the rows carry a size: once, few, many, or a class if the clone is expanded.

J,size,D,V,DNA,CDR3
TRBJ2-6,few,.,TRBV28,TGTGCCAGCAGGGAAGGCTCTGGGGCCAACGTCCTGACTTTC,CASREGSGANVLTF
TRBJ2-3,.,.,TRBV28,TGTGCCAGCAGTCCGGGTGGGGGCACAGATACGCAGTATTTT,CASSPGGGTDTQYF
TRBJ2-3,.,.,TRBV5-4,TGTGCCAGCAGCCAATCTTCCGCGGATACGCAGTATTTT,CASSQSSADTQYF
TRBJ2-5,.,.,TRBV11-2,TGTGCCAGCAGGCTTGGGGGGTCGGAAGAGACCCAGTACTTC,CASRLGGSEETQYF
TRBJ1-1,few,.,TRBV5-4,TGTGCCAGCAGCCCCACCCGTAGGGTCACTGAAGCTTTCTTT,CASSPTRRVTEAFF
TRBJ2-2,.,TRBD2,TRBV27,TGTGCCAGCAGCCGGACTAGCGGGAGGCCGAACACCGGGGAGCTGTTTTTT,CASSRTSGRPNTGELFF
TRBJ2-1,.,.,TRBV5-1,TGCGCCAGCAGTGAGTCGGACGGCTACAATGAGCAGTTCTTC,CASSESDGYNEQFF
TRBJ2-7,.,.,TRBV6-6,TGTGCCAGCAGTTACGCGAGCTCCTACGAGCAGTACTTC,CASSYASSYEQYF
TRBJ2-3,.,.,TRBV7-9,TGTGCCAGCAGCCCCCAGGCTAGCACAGATACGCAGTATTTT,CASSPQASTDTQYF
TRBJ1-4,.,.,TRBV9,TGTGCCAGCAGCCCCGGCCCTAATGAAAAACTGTTTTTT,CASSPGPNEKLFF
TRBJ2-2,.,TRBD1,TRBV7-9,TGTGCCAGCAGCTTAGTGGCAGGGGGCACCGGGGAGCTGTTTTTT,CASSLVAGGTGELFF
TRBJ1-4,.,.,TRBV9,TGTGCCAGCAGCACCCCAGGTGGGAATGAAAAACTGTTTTTT,CASSTPGGNEKLFF
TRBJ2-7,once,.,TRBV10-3,TGTGCCATCAGTGAGGGGGGGTCTAGGGCGTACGAGCAGTACTTC,CAISEGGSRAYEQYF
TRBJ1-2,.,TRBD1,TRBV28,TGTGCCAGCTCCCCGGGACAGGTCAACTATGGCTACACCTTC,CASSPGQVNYGYTF